This passage covers 6 T cell receptor beta chains from one sample sequenced in a study of blood T cell repertoires in COVID-19. Profiled with immunoSEQ multiplex PCR; TCRdb holds only in-frame clones, not every one. The top ten hold more than 9% of the sample, which has over 300,000 clones, 86% seen once. The sample consisted of PBMCs or T cells enriched from blood (not recorded which). All receptors derive from a woman aged 18 to 35 who had recovered from COVID-19.

In this sample, this clone turned up a few times. The chain combines TRBV2 with TRBJ1-5, with 8 bases fitting TRBD1. Per the germline V gene, CDR1 is SNHLY and CDR2 is FYNNEI. V was pared by 6 bases and J by 3 bases, with 4 bases of the junction left unmatched. The CDR3 totals 14 residues. Here the CDR3 reads CASRGTGPNQPQHF. Here the CDR3 DNA reads TGTGCCAGCAGGGGGACAGGCCCCAATCAGCCCCAGCATTTT.

The chain is built from TRBV18 and TRBJ1-1; D might be TRBD1 (5 bases). Trimming shortened V by 1 base and J by 5 bases, and 14 bases separated the two germline ends. The CDR3 extends over 15 amino acids. The V gene's germline CDR1 is KGHSH and CDR2 LQKENI. In DNA form, the CDR3 reads TGTGCCAGCTCACCACTCCGGGGGACTGTAACTGAAGCTTTCTTT. Translating gives CASSPLRGTVTEAFF.

This clone has a handful of counts. Other DNA sequences from this sample encode an identical CDR3 as well. This chain joins TRBV5-4 and TRBJ2-3, with D hard to call. CDR1 SGHNT and CDR2 YYREEE come from the germline V gene (reference sequence). The CDR3 spans 12 residues. V shed 2 bases and J shed 3 bases, with 4 bases lying between them. DNA of the CDR3: TGTGCCAGCAGCTTCTCGACAGATACGCAGTATTTT. It is translated as CASSFSTDTQYF.

This clone was seen just once. The CDR3 region is CASSVAGGNSPLHF. The CDR3 DNA reads as TGTGCCAGCAGCGTGGCGGGGGGAAATTCACCCCTCCACTTT. The chain links TRBV3-1 (or the pseudogene TRBV3-2) to TRBJ1-6; tentatively, D is TRBD1 (5 bases). The CDR3 sequence is 14 residues long. Trimming removed 5 bases at V and 7 bases at J, with 12 bases between. The V gene's germline CDR1 is LGHDT and CDR2 YNNKEL (reference sequence).

V is TRBV28 and J is TRBJ1-5; 7 bases agree with TRBD1. The CDR3 covers 16 residues. The V gene end was trimmed by 2 bases and the J gene end by 3 bases; junction bases not matched to a gene: 7. CDR1 is MDHEN, CDR2 SYDVKM, per germline. The CDR3 DNA follows: TGTGCCAGCAGTTTAGGGCAGGGGGGCTTCAATCAGCCCCAGCATTTT. The encoded protein is CASSLGQGGFNQPQHF. Filled out from reference TRBV28 and TRBJ1-5, the complete variable domain reads DVKVTQSSRYLVKRTGEKVFLECVQDMDHENMFWYRQDPGLGLRLIYFSYDVKMKEKGDIPEGYSVSREKKERFSLILESASTNQTSMYLCASSLGQGGFNQPQHFGDGTRLSIL.

This rearrangement joins TRBV6-1 to TRBJ2-1; the match to TRBD2 covers 7 bases. The CDR3 runs 17 residues. Looked up from germline, CDR1 is MNHNS and CDR2 is SASEGT. The V and J ends lost 0 bases and 8 bases, in that order; junction bases with no gene match: 13. The CDR3 coding sequence is TGTGCCAGCAGTGAAGCTGGGCGCGGGAGTATAATGGATGAGCAGTTCTTC. It yields the protein CASSEAGRGSIMDEQFF.